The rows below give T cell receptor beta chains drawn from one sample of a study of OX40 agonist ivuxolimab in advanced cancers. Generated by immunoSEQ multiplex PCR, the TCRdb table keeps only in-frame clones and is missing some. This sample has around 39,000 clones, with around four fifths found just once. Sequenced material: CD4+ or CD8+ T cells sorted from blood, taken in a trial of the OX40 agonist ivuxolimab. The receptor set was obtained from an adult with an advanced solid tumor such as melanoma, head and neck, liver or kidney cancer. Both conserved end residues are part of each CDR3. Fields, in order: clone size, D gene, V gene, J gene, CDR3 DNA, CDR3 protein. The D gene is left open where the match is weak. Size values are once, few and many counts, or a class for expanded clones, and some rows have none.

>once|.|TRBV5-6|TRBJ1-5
TGTGCCAGCAGCTTGGCTGCTGGTACCGGCCAGCCCCAGCATTTT
CASSLAAGTGQPQHF
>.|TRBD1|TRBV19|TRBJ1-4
TGTGCCAGTAGTATGACAGGGGCGGACGAAAAACTGTTTTTT
CASSMTGADEKLFF
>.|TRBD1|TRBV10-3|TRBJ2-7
TGTGCCATCAGTGATAAAGGACAGGGCTACGAGCAGTACTTC
CAISDKGQGYEQYF
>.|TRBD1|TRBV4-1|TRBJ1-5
TGCGCCAGCAGCCAAGGGGCGAGGGGGCCTATATTCAATCAGCCCCAGCATTTT
CASSQGARGPIFNQPQHF
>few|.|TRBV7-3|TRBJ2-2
TGTGCCAGCAGCAGGGGAGATACCGGGGAGCTGTTTTTT
CASSRGDTGELFF
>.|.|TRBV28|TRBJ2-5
TGTGCCAGCAGTCTCCCGGCCGAGAAGACCCAGTACTTC
CASSLPAEKTQYF
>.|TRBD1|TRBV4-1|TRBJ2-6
TGCGCCAGCAGCCTCGGACAGGGGGCTGGGGCCAACGTCCTGACTTTC
CASSLGQGAGANVLTF
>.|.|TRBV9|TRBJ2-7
TGTGCCAGCAGCGTAGACAGGGTGGCCCACGAGCAGTACTTC
CASSVDRVAHEQYF
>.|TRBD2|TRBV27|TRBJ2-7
TGTGCCAGCAGTTTGGGACTAGCGGGAGCCTACGAGCAGTACTTC
CASSLGLAGAYEQYF
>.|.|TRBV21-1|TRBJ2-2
TGTGCCATTAGGGCTAGGAGAGGGGCCGGGGAGCTGTTTTTT
CAIRARRGAGELFF
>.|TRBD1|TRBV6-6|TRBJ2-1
TGTGCCAGCAGTAGCAGGGGGATTAGTGAGCAGTTCTTC
CASSSRGISEQFF
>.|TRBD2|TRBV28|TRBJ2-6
TGTGCCAGCAGTTTAGCTAGCGGGGACTCTGGGGCCAACGTCCTGACTTTC
CASSLASGDSGANVLTF
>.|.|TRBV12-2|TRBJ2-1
TGTGCAAGTCGGTCCGCCGGGACTCACTTCTTC
CASRSAGTHFF
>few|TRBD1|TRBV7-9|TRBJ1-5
TGTGCCAGCAGCAAGACAGGGATCAATCAGCCCCAGCATTTT
CASSKTGINQPQHF
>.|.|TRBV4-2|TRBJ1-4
TGTGCCAGCAGCCGTGCCCAGGGAGGGGATGAAAAACTGTTTTTT
CASSRAQGGDEKLFF
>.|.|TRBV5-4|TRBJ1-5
TGTGCCAGCAGCTTGGGGGGGAGTAGCAATCAGCCCCAGCATTTT
CASSLGGSSNQPQHF
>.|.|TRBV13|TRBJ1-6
TGTGCCAGCAGTTTTCCCAATCATCCTACCGGGGAAACCAGGGGAGTAAATTCACCCCTCCACTTT
CASSFPNHPTGETRGVNSPLHF
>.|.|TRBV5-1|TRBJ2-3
TGCGCCAGCAGCTCCCTCCTCGGAGAGGACACAGATACGCAGTATTTT
CASSSLLGEDTDTQYF
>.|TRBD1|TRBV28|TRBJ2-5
TGTGCCAGCAGTCCCGGGACAGCCCAAGAGACCCAGTACTTC
CASSPGTAQETQYF
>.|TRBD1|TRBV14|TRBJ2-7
TGTGCCAGCAGCCAAGATCCGGACAGGGATTTTTCCTCCCCCTACGAGCAGTACTTC
CASSQDPDRDFSSPYEQYF
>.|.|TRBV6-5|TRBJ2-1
TGTGCCAGCGAGGCGAGCAATGAGCAGTTCTTC
CASEASNEQFF
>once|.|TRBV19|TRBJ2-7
TGTGCCAGTAGTATTCCGCCGTCCTACGAGCAGTACTTC
CASSIPPSYEQYF
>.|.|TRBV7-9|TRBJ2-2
TGTGCCAGCAGCTTGGGACCGAGGGCGAACACCGGGGAGCTGTTTTTT
CASSLGPRANTGELFF
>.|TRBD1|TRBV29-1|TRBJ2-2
TGCAGCGTTGGCCGGGACAGGGGCACCGGGGAGCTGTTTTTT
CSVGRDRGTGELFF
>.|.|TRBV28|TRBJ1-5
TGTGCCAGCAGTTTATGGGCCCAACTTAGCAATCAGCCCCAGCATTTT
CASSLWAQLSNQPQHF
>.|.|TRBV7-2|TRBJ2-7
TGTGCCAGCAGCTTACAACAGAGCCCATTGACACCCTACGAGCAGTACTTC
CASSLQQSPLTPYEQYF
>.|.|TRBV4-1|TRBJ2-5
TGCGCCAGCAGCCCGGGGACCAAGGGGGAGACCCAGTACTTC
CASSPGTKGETQYF
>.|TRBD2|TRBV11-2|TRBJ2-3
TGTGCCAGCAGCCGTTACTCCGGGACTAGCGGCACAGATACGCAGTATTTT
CASSRYSGTSGTDTQYF
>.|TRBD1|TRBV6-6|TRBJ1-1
TGTGCCAGCAGCCCCACAGGGGGCGGCACTGAAGCTTTCTTT
CASSPTGGGTEAFF
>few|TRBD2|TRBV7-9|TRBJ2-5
TGTGCCAGCAGCATCGCCGGGACTAGCGAGGAGACCCAGTACTTC
CASSIAGTSEETQYF
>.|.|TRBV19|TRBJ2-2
TGTGCCAGTAGCCTCCGGTCGCAGGCGTCGGGCACCGGGGAGCTGTTTTTT
CASSLRSQASGTGELFF
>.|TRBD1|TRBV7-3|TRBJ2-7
TGTGCCAGCAGCCCTTCTCCAAGTGCAGGGGGCGGAACCCACGAGCAGTACTTC
CASSPSPSAGGGTHEQYF
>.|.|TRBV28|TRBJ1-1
TGTGCCAGCAGTTTGGAATTAAGGCCCAGGGCTTTCTTT
CASSLELRPRAFF
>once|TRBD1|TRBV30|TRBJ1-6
TGTGCCTGGAGCCGAGACAGGGTACCCACTGGTAATTCACCCCTCCACTTT
CAWSRDRVPTGNSPLHF
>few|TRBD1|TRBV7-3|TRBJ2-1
TGTGCCAGCAGCTTAACGAGTACAGGGGGTGGCCCAGAGTACAATGAGCAGTTCTTC
CASSLTSTGGGPEYNEQFF
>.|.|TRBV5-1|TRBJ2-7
TGCGCCAGCAGCTTTAACCAGAGGGGCGAGCAGTACTTC
CASSFNQRGEQYF
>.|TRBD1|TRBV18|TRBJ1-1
TGTGCCAGCAGGAGGACAGGGGAGAACACTGAAGCTTTCTTT
CASRRTGENTEAFF
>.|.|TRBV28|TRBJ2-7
TGTGCCAGCAGGGTATCCACCTCCTACGAGCAGTACTTC
CASRVSTSYEQYF
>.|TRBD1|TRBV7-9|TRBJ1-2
TGTGCCAGCAGCTTATTCCAAGGGACAGGGAACCTATCGAACTATGGCTACACCTTC
CASSLFQGTGNLSNYGYTF
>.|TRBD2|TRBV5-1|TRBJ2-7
TGCGCCACCAGCACCGGGGGGGGGCCGGGGACCTACGAGCAGTACTTC
CATSTGGGPGTYEQYF
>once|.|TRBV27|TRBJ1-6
TGTGCCAGCAGTTTTCGCTATTCACCCCTCCACTTT
CASSFRYSPLHF
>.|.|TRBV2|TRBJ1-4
TGTGCCAGCAGGGCCGGGACTCCTAATGAAAAACTGTTTTTT
CASRAGTPNEKLFF
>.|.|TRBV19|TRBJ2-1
TGTGCCAGTAGTATGGGACAGCCAGGGAGGGCAGAACAGTTCTTC
CASSMGQPGRAEQFF
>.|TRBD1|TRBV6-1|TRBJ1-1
TGTGCCAGCAGTTTCCCCGGGACAGGGGCTGAAGCTTTCTTT
CASSFPGTGAEAFF
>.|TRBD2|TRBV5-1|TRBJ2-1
TGCGCCAGCAGCTTGGGGACTAGCGGGAGGAGCTCCTACAATGAGCAGTTCTTC
CASSLGTSGRSSYNEQFF
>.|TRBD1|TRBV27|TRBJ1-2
TGTGCCACCGAACGCAGGGGGAGAAGCGGCTATGGCTACACCTTC
CATERRGRSGYGYTF
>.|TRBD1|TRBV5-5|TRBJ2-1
TGTGCCAGCAGCCACAAAGAGGGACAGGGGACGTGGTCCTACAATGAGCAGTTCTTC
CASSHKEGQGTWSYNEQFF
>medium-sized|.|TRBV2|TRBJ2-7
TGTGCCAGCGGGTCTGATGGGGAGCAGTACTTC
CASGSDGEQYF
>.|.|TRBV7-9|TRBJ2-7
TGTGCCAGCAGCCCCGCAGGAGGTCTCGACGAGCAGTACTTC
CASSPAGGLDEQYF
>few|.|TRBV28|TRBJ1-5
TGTGCCAGCAGTTCCGGGACGGGTACACCTCAGCCCCAGCATTTT
CASSSGTGTPQPQHF
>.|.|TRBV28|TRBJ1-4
TGTGCCAGCAGTTTATCAACAGGGAGGTCTAATGAAAAACTGTTTTTT
CASSLSTGRSNEKLFF
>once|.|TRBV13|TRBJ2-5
TGTGCCAGCAGCTTAAGGGGGGCCGGGGAGACCCAGTACTTC
CASSLRGAGETQYF
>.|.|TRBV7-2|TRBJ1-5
TGTGCCAGCAGCTTAGATGGGACTGGCCAGCCCCAGCATTTT
CASSLDGTGQPQHF
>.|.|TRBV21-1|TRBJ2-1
TGTGCCAGCAGCAAAGGACGACAGGGGGCGCGGGAGCAGTTCTTC
CASSKGRQGAREQFF
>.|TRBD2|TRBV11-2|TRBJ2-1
TGTGCCAGCAGGGGACTAAGAAGCGGGAGGGCCTATGAGCAGTTCTTC
CASRGLRSGRAYEQFF